The rows below give T cell receptor beta chains drawn from one sample of a study of blood T cell repertoires in COVID-19. This table comes from immunoSEQ multiplex PCR, and its TCRdb copy is limited to in-frame clones, with some not included. The table has 200,000 to 250,000 clones, roughly 90% seen once. The sample was peripheral blood. These receptors were taken from a woman between 45 and 60 years old with acute or convalescent COVID-19. CDR3s include the opening cysteine and the closing phenylalanine or tryptophan. The D gene is left open where the match is weak. Clone size is given for some rows only: seen once, a few or many times, or a class if the clone is expanded.

CDR3aa,CDR3nt,j_gene,abundance,d_gene,v_gene
CASSPPSGRANEQFF,TGCGCCAGCAGCCCGCCCAGCGGGAGGGCCAATGAGCAGTTCTTC,TRBJ2-1,-,TRBD2,TRBV5-1
CASTGGQNYGYTF,TGTGCCAGCACCGGGGGACAGAACTATGGCTACACCTTC,TRBJ1-2,-,TRBD1,TRBV7-9
CASTLDRAIGEQYF,TGTGCCAGCACCCTGGACAGGGCCATTGGTGAGCAGTACTTC,TRBJ2-7,once,TRBD1,TRBV6-6
CASRTGGSYNSPLHF,TGTGCCAGCAGGACAGGGGGCTCCTATAATTCACCCCTCCACTTT,TRBJ1-6,-,TRBD1,TRBV6-5
CASSIAGGNTEAFF,TGTGCCAGTAGTATAGCCGGGGGGAACACTGAAGCTTTCTTT,TRBJ1-1,-,-,TRBV19
CASSSSAGRGDTQYF,TGTGCCAGCAGCTCTTCAGCGGGTAGAGGGGATACGCAGTATTTT,TRBJ2-3,once,-,TRBV11-3
CASSLGATNEKLFF,TGCGCCAGCAGCTTAGGAGCAACTAATGAAAAACTGTTTTTT,TRBJ1-4,-,-,TRBV5-1
CASSQGLAGGPSYNEQFF,TGTGCCAGCAGCCAAGGCCTAGCGGGGGGGCCGTCCTACAATGAGCAGTTCTTC,TRBJ2-1,-,TRBD2,TRBV3-1/TRBV3-2
CATRREGDFNQPQHF,TGTGCCACCAGGAGAGAGGGAGATTTCAATCAGCCCCAGCATTTT,TRBJ1-5,-,-,TRBV15
CASSNLAGGPDTQYF,TGCGCCAGCAGTAACCTAGCGGGAGGGCCAGATACGCAGTATTTT,TRBJ2-3,-,TRBD2,TRBV10-1
CASSLEVLGSRDEQFF,TGTGCCAGCAGCTTAGAGGTTTTGGGGAGTCGCGATGAGCAGTTCTTC,TRBJ2-1,-,-,TRBV7-2
CASSPGLAGGITDTQYF,TGTGCCAGTAGTCCGGGACTAGCGGGGGGGATCACAGATACGCAGTATTTT,TRBJ2-3,-,TRBD2,TRBV19
CASSYYQNYEQYF,TGTGCCAGCAGTTACTATCAGAATTACGAGCAGTACTTC,TRBJ2-7,-,-,TRBV6-6
CASSDGGGYTF,TGTGCCAGCAGCGACGGGGGTGGCTACACCTTC,TRBJ1-2,-,-,TRBV28